The 32 T cell receptor beta chains listed next were all sequenced from one sample in a study of shared clonotypes between healthy human individuals. Sequenced by immunoSEQ multiplex PCR; TCRdb stores in-frame clones only, minus some. The table includes 1.5 million to 1.9 million clones, 95% to 99% detected once. Sequenced: naive CD4+ T cells sorted from blood. Regarding subset: CD45RA+ positively selected. These receptors were collected from a man aged 25-45 years in good health.

As regards this clone: In the same sample, other DNA sequences code for this CDR3. The chain is built from TRBV5-1 and TRBJ2-5, with D perhaps TRBD1 (5 bases). V lost 4 bases, J lost 4 bases, and 11 bases lay in between. This CDR3 comprises 13 residues. The germline CDR1 and CDR2 sequences are SGHRS and YFSETQ. The CDR3 reads CASSGEGAETQYF. CDR3 bases: TGCGCCAGCAGCGGGGAAGGGGCAGAGACCCAGTACTTC.

The chain uses TRBV12-2 and TRBJ2-3; the DNA was not used to check the table's D call, TRBD2. TRBV12-2 is given as a pseudogene. CDR3 size: 18 residues. The CDR3 spells CASRSLERLYGYTDTQYF. In DNA, the CDR3 is TGTGCAAGTCGCTCCCTCGAAAGGCTCTACGGGTACACAGATACGCAGTATTTT.

V usage is TRBV7-2 and J usage is TRBJ1-2, with TRBD1 identical over 10 bases. CDR1 SGHTA and CDR2 FQGNSA come from the germline V gene. The CDR3 loop spans 13 amino acids. V gave up 3 bases and J gave up 7 bases; unmatched junction bases: 2. The CDR3 bases are TGTGCCAGCAGCTTTCGACAGGGGGCTGGCTACACCTTC. Translating gives CASSFRQGAGYTF.

The chain recombines TRBV10-3 with TRBJ2-2; D unresolved. In germline, CDR1 is ENHRY, CDR2 SYGVKD. V lost 2 bases and J 4 bases, leaving 5 bases between the germline ends. The CDR3 covers 13 residues. The CDR3 loop is CAISEAFTGELFF. CDR3 sequence (DNA): TGTGCCATCAGTGAGGCTTTCACCGGGGAGCTGTTTTTT.

A note on this clone: The sample contains more than one DNA sequence encoding this CDR3. The genes are TRBV7-9 and TRBJ2-3; D is undetermined. This CDR3 contains 13 residues. Germline-derived CDR1 and CDR2 are SEHNR and FQNEAQ (reference sequence). V lost 2 bases and J lost 3, with 6 bases in between. In DNA form, the CDR3 reads TGTGCCAGCAGCTTATCCCTAACAGATACGCAGTATTTT. Its protein is CASSLSLTDTQYF.

The rearrangement uses TRBV10-3 and TRBJ1-5, with D perhaps TRBD1 (5 bases). The germline CDR1 and CDR2 sequences are ENHRY and SYGVKD. The CDR3 is 15 residues long. Trimming took 3 bases from V and 6 from J, leaving 15 bases between them. CDR3 coding DNA: TGTGCCATCAGTGACCCTCAGGGTAAGGGTCAGCCCCAGCATTTT. Its translation: CAISDPQGKGQPQHF.

J is TRBJ2-2 and V is TRBV7-9, with TRBD1 matching 8 bases. From germline, CDR1 is SEHNR and CDR2 FQNEAQ (reference sequence). V shed 6 bases, J shed 1 base, and the junction held 16 bases outside the gene matches. This CDR3 is 19 amino acids long. In nucleotides, the CDR3 is TGTGCCAGCAGTCCCGGATCGGGCAGGGGGCGAAGGAACACCGGGGAGCTGTTTTTT. It specifies CASSPGSGRGRRNTGELFF.

The chain couples TRBV7-9 to TRBJ2-5; 12 nucleotides match TRBD2. V trimming: 5 bases; J trimming: 5 bases; junction bases outside the gene matches: 9. CDR1 and CDR2 from the germline V gene are SEHNR and FQNEAQ (reference sequence). The CDR3 is made up of 16 amino acids. The DNA for the CDR3 is TGTGCCAGCAGCCCCCTAGCGGGAGGGCTTTGGGAGACCCAGTACTTC. As protein: CASSPLAGGLWETQYF.

The rearrangement links TRBV7-2 to TRBJ2-1; TRBD2 might be the D (7 bases). This CDR3 has 17 amino acids. The V end was cut by 1 base, the J end by 5 bases, with 18 bases between. Per the germline V gene, CDR1 is SGHTA and CDR2 is FQGNSA. The CDR3 here is CASSLGPGEGYHNEQFF. The CDR3 DNA reads TGTGCCAGCAGCTTAGGGCCAGGGGAGGGCTATCACAATGAGCAGTTCTTC.

The chain employs TRBV14 and TRBJ2-7; 10 nucleotides agree with TRBD2. Looked up from germline, CDR1 is SGHDN and CDR2 is FVKESK. J lost 7 bases, V lost 1 base, and 13 bases had no gene match. This CDR3 comprises 17 residues. The DNA for the CDR3 is TGTGCCAGCAGCCAAGGATTCAAACCGGGACTAGCGAGGGAGCAGTACTTC. It yields the protein CASSQGFKPGLAREQYF.

This chain connects TRBV10-2 to TRBJ1-2; a weak D match, TRBD1 (5 bases). V was clipped by 0 bases and J by 8 bases, with 13 bases between them. There are 14 residues in the CDR3. Germline-derived CDR1 and CDR2 are WSHSY and SAAADI. CDR3 in amino acids: CASSESPRGDGYTF. DNA for the CDR3: TGCGCCAGCAGTGAGTCGCCCCGCGGGGACGGCTACACCTTC.

J is TRBJ2-2 and V is TRBV19; 9 bases are a match to TRBD1. Per germline, CDR1 LNHDA and CDR2 SQIVND (reference sequence). The ends lost 6 bases at V and 6 bases at J; junction bases unmatched: 5. The CDR3 sequence is 14 residues long. The CDR3 bases are TGTGCCAGTAGGGGACAGGGTTGGGCCGGGGAGCTGTTTTTT. This codes for CASRGQGWAGELFF.

This sequence joins TRBV28 and TRBJ2-7, with 9 bases lining up with TRBD2. The ends lost 5 bases at V and 6 bases at J; junction bases unmatched: 8. The V gene's germline CDR1 is MDHEN and CDR2 SYDVKM. The CDR3 runs 14 residues. CDR3 nucleotides: TGTGCCAGCAGTGGCGGGACTAGCAGCGTCGAGCAGTACTTC. Amino acids: CASSGGTSSVEQYF.

The rearrangement uses TRBV29-1 and TRBJ2-4, with 10 bases that match TRBD1. Germline V gene lookup returns CDR1 SQVTM and CDR2 ANQGSEA. V gave up 4 bases and J gave up 7 bases; unmatched junction bases: 4. The CDR3 is 13 residues long. The CDR3 reads CSVGRQGANIQYF. The CDR3 coding sequence is TGCAGCGTTGGTCGACAGGGGGCGAACATTCAGTACTTC.

The V and J genes are TRBV7-3 and TRBJ2-6; D might be TRBD1 (6 bases). The CDR3 is made up of 17 amino acids. V was trimmed by 0 bases and J by 4 bases, leaving 13 bases between them. From germline, CDR1 is SGHTA and CDR2 FQGTGA. The CDR3 region has the DNA TGTGCCAGCAGCTTAACCACACAGGGTCAGGGGGCCAACGTCCTGACTTTC. The encoded protein is CASSLTTQGQGANVLTF.

The genes are TRBV5-1 and TRBJ2-3; 8 bases line up with TRBD2. Germline lookup yields CDR1 SGHRS and CDR2 YFSETQ. This CDR3 has 14 residues. The J segment lost 4 bases and the V segment lost 4 bases, leaving 5 bases of the junction unmatched. The CDR3 spells CASSRSGSPDTQYF. CDR3 bases: TGCGCCAGCAGCCGAAGCGGGAGCCCAGATACGCAGTATTTT.

The gene calls are TRBV4-1 and TRBJ2-5; D may match TRBD1 or TRBD2 (6 bases each). Trimming shortened V by 6 bases and J by 2 bases, and 13 bases separated the two germline ends. This CDR3 has 14 amino acids. Germline loops: CDR1 MGHRA, CDR2 YSYEKL. This CDR3 reads CASSAGTLQETQYF. The DNA of the CDR3 is TGCGCCAGCAGTGCGGGGACACTACAAGAGACCCAGTACTTC.

DNA for the CDR3: TGTGCCAGCAGTTTTCGACAGGGGCGCACCTACAATGAGCAGTTCTTC. Residues: CASSFRQGRTYNEQFF. The chain is built from TRBV27 and TRBJ2-1; 8 nucleotides align to TRBD1. The CDR3 is 16 residues long. The trim removed 3 bases at V and 2 bases at J, leaving 6 bases unmatched. Germline V gene sequence: CDR1 MNHEY, CDR2 SMNVEV (reference sequence).

This clone was recorded once. V is TRBV5-1 and J is TRBJ2-2; D unclear. In germline, CDR1 is SGHRS, CDR2 YFSETQ. The V and J ends lost 1 base and 4 bases respectively, with 11 bases between them. CDR3 length equals 15 residues. The CDR3 region is CASSLRPGTTGELFF. CDR3 sequence (DNA): TGCGCCAGCAGCTTGCGGCCGGGTACCACCGGGGAGCTGTTTTTT.

The sample holds one count of this clone. This chain joins TRBV2 and TRBJ2-7; 10 bases line up with TRBD2. CDR1 and CDR2 from the germline V gene are SNHLY and FYNNEI. Germline trimming cut 8 bases from V and 2 bases from J; bases unmatched to any gene: 9. The CDR3 loop spans 15 amino acids. The CDR3 loop reads CASQPRTSGTYEQYF. The CDR3 DNA is TGTGCCAGCCAACCGCGGACTAGCGGAACCTACGAGCAGTACTTC.

The V and J genes are TRBV15 and TRBJ2-2; 8 positions match TRBD2. CDR3 length equals 17 residues. Trimming removed 4 bases from V and 4 bases from J; junction bases left unmatched: 11. Germline V gene data show CDR1 as LNHNV and CDR2 as YYDKDF (reference sequence). CDR3 region: CATSNPPRSGGTGELFF. CDR3 coding DNA: TGTGCCACCAGCAACCCCCCTCGGAGCGGGGGCACCGGGGAGCTGTTTTTT.

This chain links TRBV25-1 with TRBJ1-5; TRBD1 is a possible D gene (5 bases). The CDR3 consists of 14 residues. Per germline, CDR1 MGHDK and CDR2 SYGVNS. V lost 3 bases and J 5 bases, leaving 11 bases between the germline ends. CDR3 bases: TGTGCCAGCAGTGACAGGGCCCGCTATCAGCCCCAGCATTTT. This translates into CASSDRARYQPQHF.

The chain joins TRBV5-4 to TRBJ2-2; D remains ambiguous. The CDR3 sequence is 13 residues long. CDR1 SGHNT and CDR2 YYREEE come from the germline V gene (reference sequence). Trimming took off 4 bases at V and 6 bases at J, with 10 bases between the two ends. DNA for the CDR3: TGTGCCAGCAGCCCCACGGTCCCCGGGGAGCTGTTTTTT. Residues: CASSPTVPGELFF.

This clone was recorded only once. This chain uses TRBV5-1 with TRBJ1-2; D is unclear. Trimming took off 0 bases at V and 7 bases at J, with 13 bases between the two ends. The germline V gene has CDR1 SGHRS and CDR2 YFSETQ. This CDR3 has 14 amino acids. In nucleotides, the CDR3 is TGCGCCAGCAGCTTGGCGGTCAGTGATCTTGGCTACACCTTC. It is translated as CASSLAVSDLGYTF.

As concerns this clone: Other DNA sequences in the same sample also yield this CDR3. The chain has TRBV27 and TRBJ2-2, with D perhaps TRBD2 (5 bases). Germline V gives CDR1 MNHEY, CDR2 SMNVEV (reference sequence). The CDR3 is 13 amino acids. The V gene lost 2 bases and the J gene lost 4 bases, with 5 bases spanning the gap. CDR3 nucleotide sequence: TGTGCCAGCAGTTTAGGAGGCACCGGGGAGCTGTTTTTT. It encodes CASSLGGTGELFF.

J is TRBJ2-2 and V is TRBV11-2; the D gene is possibly TRBD2 (5 bases). Trimming pared 4 bases from V and 6 bases from J, leaving 12 bases between. The CDR3 contains 14 residues. CDR1 and CDR2 (germline): SGHAT, FQNNGV. The CDR3 DNA reads as TGTGCCAGCAGCTCCGCAAAGGGAGCCGGGGAGCTGTTTTTT. It yields the protein CASSSAKGAGELFF.

This chain links TRBV11-3 with TRBJ2-1; D possibly corresponds to TRBD2 (6 bases). Germline lookup yields CDR1 SGHNT and CDR2 YENEEA. Trimming pared 1 base from V and 7 bases from J, leaving 20 bases between. The CDR3 is made up of 17 amino acids. The CDR3, as DNA: TGTGCCAGCAGCTTAGTAAATGGGTTGGCTAGCGATAATGAGCAGTTCTTC. Amino acids: CASSLVNGLASDNEQFF.

The V call is TRBV14, the J call TRBJ1-1; D uncertain. V lost 0 bases and J 5 bases, leaving 7 bases between the germline ends. The CDR3 is 13 residues long. CDR1 is SGHDN and CDR2 is FVKESK in the germline V gene. The CDR3 nucleotides read TGTGCCAGCAGCCAAGATGTCGAAACTGAAGCTTTCTTT. The encoded protein is CASSQDVETEAFF.

The chain links TRBV6-1 to TRBJ2-7; either TRBD1 or TRBD2 may fit D (5 bases each). Germline V gene sequence: CDR1 MNHNS, CDR2 SASEGT. V was shortened by 0 bases and J by 6 bases, with 15 bases between the two germline ends. The CDR3 contains 15 residues. The CDR3 reads CASSEAEGRRPEQYF. Written as DNA, the CDR3 is TGTGCCAGCAGTGAAGCCGAGGGACGCAGGCCCGAGCAGTACTTC.

The chain combines TRBV27 with TRBJ1-1, with 7 nucleotides matching TRBD1. Germline trimming cut 6 bases from V and 1 base from J; bases unmatched to any gene: 5. The CDR3 is 14 residues long. In germline, CDR1 is MNHEY, CDR2 SMNVEV (reference sequence). The CDR3 loop reads CASRHSGGNTEAFF. CDR3 nucleotide sequence: TGTGCCAGCAGGCATTCAGGGGGGAACACTGAAGCTTTCTTT.

Only one count was recorded for this clone. The chain carries TRBV19 and TRBJ2-7; the D is unclear. The CDR3 spans 14 residues. The V end lost 3 bases, the J end lost 2 bases, and 11 bases lay between the germline ends. The germline gives CDR1 LNHDA, CDR2 SQIVND (reference sequence). The CDR3 loop is CASSILGNTYEQYF. CDR3 sequence (DNA): TGTGCCAGTAGTATTCTGGGGAACACCTACGAGCAGTACTTC.

The V call is TRBV7-9, the J call TRBJ1-1; D uncertain. Germline loops: CDR1 SEHNR, CDR2 FQNEAQ (reference sequence). This CDR3 is 14 amino acids long. V was clipped by 1 base and J by 2 bases, with 8 bases between them. The CDR3 sequence is CASSLEVGNTEAFF. The CDR3 DNA follows: TGTGCCAGCAGCTTAGAGGTCGGTAACACTGAAGCTTTCTTT.